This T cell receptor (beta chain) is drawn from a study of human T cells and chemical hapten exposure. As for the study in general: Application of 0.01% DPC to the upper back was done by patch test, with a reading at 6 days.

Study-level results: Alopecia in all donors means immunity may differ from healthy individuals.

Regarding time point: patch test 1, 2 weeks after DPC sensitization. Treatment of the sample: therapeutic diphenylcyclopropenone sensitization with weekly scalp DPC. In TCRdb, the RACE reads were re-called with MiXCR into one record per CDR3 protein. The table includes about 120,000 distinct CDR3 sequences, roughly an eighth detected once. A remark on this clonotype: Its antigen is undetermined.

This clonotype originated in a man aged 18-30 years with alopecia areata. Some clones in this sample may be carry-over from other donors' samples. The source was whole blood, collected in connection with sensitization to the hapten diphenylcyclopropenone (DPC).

The chain's CDR3 is CASSQVGAMTGDLTF. CDR3 DNA: TGCGCCAGCAGCCAAGTGGGGGCGATGACCGGTGACCTGACTTTC. The V and J genes are TRBV4-3 and TRBJ2-6; the D gene is possibly TRBD1 (6 bases). V shed 1 base and J shed 15 bases, with 19 bases lying between them. Germline loops: CDR1 LGHNA, CDR2 YSLEER. This CDR3 comprises 15 residues.